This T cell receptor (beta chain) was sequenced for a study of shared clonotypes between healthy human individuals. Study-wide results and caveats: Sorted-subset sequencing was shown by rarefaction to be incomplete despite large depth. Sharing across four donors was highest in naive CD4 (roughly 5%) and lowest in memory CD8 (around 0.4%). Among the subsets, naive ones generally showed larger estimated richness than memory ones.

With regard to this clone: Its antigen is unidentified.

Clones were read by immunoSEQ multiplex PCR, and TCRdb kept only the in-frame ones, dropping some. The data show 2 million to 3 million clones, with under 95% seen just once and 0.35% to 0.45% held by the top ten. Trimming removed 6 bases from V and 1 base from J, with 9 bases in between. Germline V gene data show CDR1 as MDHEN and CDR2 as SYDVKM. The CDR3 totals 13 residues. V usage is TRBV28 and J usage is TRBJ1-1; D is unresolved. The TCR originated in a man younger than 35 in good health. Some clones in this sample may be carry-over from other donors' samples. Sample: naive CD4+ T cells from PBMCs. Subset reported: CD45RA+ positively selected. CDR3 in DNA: TGTGCCAGCAGCGGTACATCGAACACTGAAGCTTTCTTT. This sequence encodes CASSGTSNTEAFF.